The subject of this entry is one T cell receptor beta chain. This sample stems from a study of monozygotic twins with cystic fibrosis. CDR1 and CDR2 (germline): SGHRS, YFSETQ. Trimming took 0 bases from V and 2 from J; bases not matched to a gene: 9. CDR3 length equals 17 residues. Produced via immunoSEQ multiplex PCR; TCRdb's table is partial and in-frame only. The sample has about 35,000 clones, more than 55% seen once; the top ten hold 0.75% to 0.85%. The sample comprised blood. The receptor comes from a girl under 18 with cystic fibrosis. This chain uses TRBV5-1 with TRBJ2-3; 7 nucleotides align to TRBD2. CDR3 region: CASSLAQASGYTDTQYF. CDR3 bases: TGCGCCAGCAGCTTGGCCCAGGCTAGCGGCTACACAGATACGCAGTATTTT.